This T cell receptor beta chain derives from a study of technical replicates of blood from several donors. The protocol was immunoSEQ multiplex PCR, while the TCRdb copy is restricted to in-frame clones and leaves out a portion. Of under 80,000 clones in the sample, 94% are singletons; the top ten hold about 0.25%. V trimming: 7 bases; J trimming: 4 bases; junction bases outside the gene matches: 6. The CDR3 contains 13 residues. Germline loops: CDR1 MDHEN, CDR2 SYDVKM. Material for sequencing was T cells isolated from PBMCs. The chain links TRBV28 to TRBJ2-7; 8 bases align to TRBD2. This receptor was obtained from a human donor in good health. This CDR3 reads CASTRSGGYEQYF. The CDR3 coding sequence is TGTGCCAGCACGAGGTCGGGAGGGTACGAGCAGTACTTC.